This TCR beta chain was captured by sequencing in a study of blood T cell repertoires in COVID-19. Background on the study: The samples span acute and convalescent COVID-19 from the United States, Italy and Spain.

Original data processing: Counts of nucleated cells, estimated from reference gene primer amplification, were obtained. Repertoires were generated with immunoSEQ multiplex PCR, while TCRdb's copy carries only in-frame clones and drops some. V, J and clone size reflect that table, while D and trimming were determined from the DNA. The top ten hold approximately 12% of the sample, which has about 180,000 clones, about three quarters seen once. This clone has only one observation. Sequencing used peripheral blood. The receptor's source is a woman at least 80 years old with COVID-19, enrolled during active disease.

The CDR3 DNA follows: TGTGCCAGCAGTCCCGATGGACGGGATTACGAGCAGTACTTC. As protein: CASSPDGRDYEQYF. The genes are TRBV27 and TRBJ2-7, with a possible D match to TRBD2 (5 bases). The CDR3 is 14 residues long. Between the trimmed V and J ends, which lost 5 bases and 4 bases, there was a span of 15 bases. Germline CDR1 reads MNHEY; CDR2 reads SMNVEV (reference sequence).